Shown below are 24 T cell receptor beta chains from a single sample sequenced in a study of vaccination and CD4 T cells after COVID-19. The treatment was: roughly 10-day PBMC culture with coronavirus spike peptide pools or control peptides (ViraFEST assay). An unexposed donor provided the CD4+ T cells, which were collected before the COVID-19 pandemic (2011-2018). For these receptors, no antigen is known. With the Oncomine TCR Beta short-read assay, DNA from cultured CD4+ T cells was sequenced. TCRdb re-derived calls from the PCR reads in MiXCR, one entry per CDR3 protein. Here the sample spans about 8,200 distinct CDR3 sequences, 48% being singletons. Sequenced input: CD4+ T cells from blood, cultured in vitro. The origin of the receptors is a human donor in good health.

This clonotype was detected a few times. The gene calls are TRBV19 and TRBJ1-5; 7 bases are a match to TRBD1. This CDR3 has 15 residues. Germline assignment: CDR1 LNHDA and CDR2 SQIVND (reference sequence). The ends lost 5 bases at V and 4 bases at J; junction bases unmatched: 8. The CDR3 DNA is TGTGCCAGTAGTTATCGGGGACAGCGTAATCAGCCCCAGCATTTT. The encoded protein is CASSYRGQRNQPQHF.

The rearrangement joins TRBV30 to TRBJ1-2, with 8 bases lining up with TRBD1. With V trimmed by 3 bases and J by 7 bases, 4 bases remained unmatched. The CDR3 has 12 amino acids. CDR1 is GTSNPN and CDR2 is SVGIG in the germline V gene (reference sequence). The CDR3 region has the DNA TGTGCCTGGAGGACAGGGGCGGGTGGCTACACCTTC. Its translation is CAWRTGAGGYTF.

In its sample, this clonotype was seen a few times. The gene calls are TRBV6-5 and TRBJ1-5; the D is unclear. CDR1 MNHEY and CDR2 SVGAGI come from the germline V gene. The CDR3 runs to 14 residues. V lost 2 bases to trimming and J lost 7 bases, with 12 bases between them. CDR3: CASSYELTKQPQHF. CDR3 sequence (DNA): TGTGCCAGCAGTTACGAGCTAACTAAACAGCCCCAGCATTTT.

This sequence joins TRBV4-1 and TRBJ2-7; 7 bases match TRBD1. Germline trimming cut 2 bases from V and 7 bases from J; bases unmatched to any gene: 8. CDR3 length: 14 amino acids. Germline V gene data show CDR1 as MGHRA and CDR2 as YSYEKL. The CDR3 DNA is TGCGCCAGCAGCCAATCACGACAGGGAGCGGAGCAGTACTTC. The encoded protein is CASSQSRQGAEQYF.

The V call is TRBV29-1, the J call TRBJ1-2; weak D call: TRBD1 (5 bases). This CDR3 contains 12 residues. Trimming shortened V by 4 bases and J by 2 bases, and 8 bases separated the two germline ends. Looked up from germline, CDR1 is SQVTM and CDR2 is ANQGSEA. CDR3 bases: TGCAGCGTTGGGCCAGGGAACTATGGCTACACCTTC. It specifies CSVGPGNYGYTF.

This chain links TRBV19 with TRBJ2-7, with 9 positions matching TRBD2. Trimming cost V 5 bases and J 6 bases; bases outside gene matches: 11. Per the germline V gene, CDR1 is LNHDA and CDR2 is SQIVND (reference sequence). This CDR3 has 15 amino acids. CDR3 amino acids: CASSGLAGSGREQYF. As DNA, the CDR3 is TGTGCCAGTAGTGGGCTAGCGGGGTCGGGGCGCGAGCAGTACTTC.

This clonotype appeared a single time. The chain employs TRBV4-1 and TRBJ1-2, with a possible D match to TRBD1 (5 bases). The CDR3 has 15 amino acids. CDR1 is MGHRA and CDR2 is YSYEKL in the germline V gene. V was clipped by 0 bases and J by 2 bases, with 10 bases between them. The CDR3 sequence: CASSQDGTDNYGYTF. CDR3 in DNA: TGCGCCAGCAGCCAAGATGGGACCGACAACTATGGCTACACCTTC.

The chain has TRBV20-1 and TRBJ1-4; 8 bases fit TRBD1. The CDR3 spans 16 residues. CDR1 DFQATT and CDR2 SNEGSKA come from the germline V gene (reference sequence). V dropped 4 bases and J dropped 7; count of bases not matched to a gene: 14. CDR3 loop: CSAILEGQGASEKLFF. The CDR3 bases are TGCAGTGCTATCCTTGAGGGGCAGGGGGCCAGTGAAAAACTGTTTTTT.

This chain uses TRBV6-1 with TRBJ2-3; D unresolved. Looked up from germline, CDR1 is MNHNS and CDR2 is SASEGT. Trimming cost V 6 bases and J 0 bases, with 4 bases left between them. This CDR3 is 12 amino acids long. The CDR3 DNA reads TGTGCCAGCAGGCAAAGCACAGATACGCAGTATTTT. It specifies CASRQSTDTQYF.

J is TRBJ2-3 and V is TRBV20-1; the D is unclear. The V gene's germline CDR1 is DFQATT and CDR2 SNEGSKA (reference sequence). The CDR3 runs 11 residues. V was pared by 5 bases and J by 0 bases, with 3 bases between. The CDR3, as DNA: TGCAGTGCTCGGAGCACAGATACGCAGTATTTT. This translates into CSARSTDTQYF.

Sample share makes this clonotype large. This sequence joins TRBV20-1 and TRBJ2-7; D may be TRBD1 or TRBD2 (5 bases each). V was pared by 3 bases and J by 0 bases, with 9 bases between. This CDR3 is 13 amino acids long. Germline CDR1 is DFQATT and CDR2 is SNEGSKA (reference sequence). CDR3 DNA sequence: TGCAGTGCTAGTGGGACGTTCTCCTACGAGCAGTACTTC. Protein: CSASGTFSYEQYF.

This rearrangement joins TRBV24-1 to TRBJ2-3; D call uncertain. This CDR3 contains 14 residues. The V and J ends lost 5 bases and 4 bases respectively, with 12 bases between them. Germline V CDR1 and CDR2: KGHDR, SFDVKD. CDR3 DNA sequence: TGTGCCACCAGTGTGGCCTCCGGAGCAGATACGCAGTATTTT. Its translation is CATSVASGADTQYF.

The chain is built from TRBV9 and TRBJ1-2; D is possibly TRBD1 (6 bases). Germline V gene data show CDR1 as SGDLS and CDR2 as YYNGEE. Between the trimmed V and J ends, which lost 0 bases and 7 bases, there was a span of 10 bases. CDR3 size: 13 residues. The CDR3 bases are TGTGCCAGCAGCGTAGCAGGGGCGGGTGGCTACACCTTC. Translating it yields CASSVAGAGGYTF.

The rearrangement uses TRBV12-3 or TRBV12-4 and TRBJ1-5; 7 positions agree with TRBD1. J gave up 6 bases and V 7 bases, and 9 bases lay outside the gene matches. The CDR3 totals 14 residues. The CDR3 sequence: CASTKTGDGQPQHF. Here the CDR3 DNA reads TGTGCCAGCACCAAAACAGGGGATGGTCAGCCCCAGCATTTT.

This clonotype was observed a handful of times. This chain links TRBV7-2 with TRBJ1-1; TRBD1 is a possible D gene (6 bases). The V end lost 1 base, the J end lost 6 bases, and 15 bases lay between the germline ends. CDR1 SGHTA and CDR2 FQGNSA come from the germline V gene. The CDR3 loop spans 15 amino acids. The CDR3 nucleotides read TGTGCCAGCAGCTTAGTACGGGGGGGCGGGGCTGAAGCTTTCTTT. It yields the protein CASSLVRGGGAEAFF. Full variable domain (rest looked up from reference TRBV7-2 and TRBJ1-1): GAGVSQSPSNKVTEKGKDVELRCDPISGHTALYWYRQSLGQGLEFLIYFQGNSAPDKSGLPSDRFSAERTGGSVSTLTIQRTQQEDSAVYLCASSLVRGGGAEAFFGQGTRLTVV.

The chain couples TRBV12-3 or TRBV12-4 to TRBJ1-6, with D perhaps TRBD1 (5 bases). CDR3 length: 16 amino acids. The V gene lost 6 bases and the J gene lost 7 bases, with 19 bases spanning the gap. The CDR3 region is CASRPPWGSENSPLHF. The CDR3 DNA follows: TGTGCCAGCAGACCCCCTTGGGGGTCTGAGAATTCACCCCTCCACTTT.

The J gene is TRBJ2-1, the V gene TRBV19, with a weak D call TRBD2 (5 bases). CDR1 and CDR2 (germline): LNHDA, SQIVND (reference sequence). Trimming took off 1 base at V and 12 bases at J, with 10 bases between the two ends. This CDR3 has 12 amino acids. As DNA, the CDR3 is TGTGCCAGTAGTATAGGGAGGCATGTGCAGTTCTTC. This sequence encodes CASSIGRHVQFF.

The CDR3 loop reads CASSFDGETQYF. The CDR3 bases are TGTGCCAGCAGCTTCGACGGAGAGACCCAGTACTTC. The chain links TRBV11-2 to TRBJ2-5, with no clear D. Germline CDR1 reads SGHAT; CDR2 reads FQNNGV. This CDR3 spans 12 amino acids. V lost 3 bases and J lost 4, with 6 bases in between.

The chain is built from TRBV30 and TRBJ2-3; D unclear. V lost 6 bases to trimming and J lost 2 bases, with 18 bases between them. The CDR3 is 15 residues long. The germline V gene has CDR1 GTSNPN and CDR2 SVGIG (reference sequence). The CDR3 DNA reads as TGTGCCTGCAAGCCCGAAACGTGGATCACAGATACGCAGTATTTT. Its protein is CACKPETWITDTQYF.

The chain recombines TRBV25-1 with TRBJ2-5; 7 bases match TRBD2. Germline V CDR1 and CDR2: MGHDK, SYGVNS. The ends lost 6 bases at V and 4 bases at J; junction bases unmatched: 8. This CDR3 has 14 amino acids. CDR3 bases: TGTGCCAGCAGAGGACTAGTGGGAGGAGAGACCCAGTACTTC. It is translated as CASRGLVGGETQYF.

CDR3 coding DNA: TGTGCCAGCTGTGCAATGCGCATATCGAATCACGAGCAGTACTTC. It encodes CASCAMRISNHEQYF. The chain combines TRBV6-2 or TRBV6-3 with TRBJ2-7; D is unresolved. V shed 8 bases and J shed 5 bases, with 22 bases lying between them. The CDR3 covers 15 residues. The V gene's germline CDR1 is MNHEY and CDR2 SVGEGT.

Only a few counts were recorded for this clonotype. The rearrangement links TRBV19 to TRBJ1-6; TRBD1 is a possible D gene (5 bases). V was shortened by 3 bases and J by 13 bases, with 19 bases between the two germline ends. The CDR3 contains 15 residues. CDR1 and CDR2 (germline): LNHDA, SQIVND (reference sequence). The CDR3 spells CASSISLGANLPLHF. CDR3 nucleotides: TGTGCCAGTAGTATTAGTCTCGGGGCCAATCTTCCCCTCCACTTT. Filled out from reference TRBV19 and TRBJ1-6, the complete variable domain reads DGGITQSPKYLFRKEGQNVTLSCEQNLNHDAMYWYRQDPGQGLRLIYYSQIVNDFQKGDIAEGYSVSREKKESFPLTVTSAQKNPTAFYLCASSISLGANLPLHFGNGTRLTVT.

The chain uses TRBV15 and TRBJ1-4, with 7 bases identical to TRBD1. Germline V gene lookup returns CDR1 LNHNV and CDR2 YYDKDF (reference sequence). J was trimmed by 4 bases and V by 2 bases; bases with no gene match: 10. The CDR3 length is 17 residues. The CDR3 protein is CATSRRDRGDLNEKLFF. For the CDR3, the DNA is TGTGCCACCAGCAGAAGGGACAGAGGAGACCTTAATGAAAAACTGTTTTTT. Drawing the rest from reference TRBV15 and TRBJ1-4, the complete variable domain is DAMVIQNPRYQVTQFGKPVTLSCSQTLNHNVMYWYQQKSSQAPKLLFHYYDKDFNNEADTPDNFQSRRPNTSFCFLDIRSPGLGDTAMYLCATSRRDRGDLNEKLFFGSGTQLSVL.

The V call is TRBV7-9, the J call TRBJ1-2, with TRBD1 matching 7 bases. V lost 6 bases and J lost 6; bases outside the gene matches: 10. CDR1 SEHNR and CDR2 FQNEAQ come from the germline V gene (reference sequence). CDR3 length: 14 residues. CDR3 bases: TGTGCCAGCAGGCGAGAAGGGGGCGGTAATGGCTACACCTTC. Protein sequence: CASRREGGGNGYTF.